The clone carrying this TCR beta chain was found many times. Its antigen is unidentified. This sample is part of a study of neurological immune-mediated disorders. Study-level results: HTLV-1-associated myelopathy had the most TCR clonal expansion, whereas multiple sclerosis had the least (lower than in healthy controls). Private repertoires in all groups were suggested by the finding that expanded clones across subjects shared no CDR3 amino acid sequences.

Looked up from germline, CDR1 is SQVTM and CDR2 is ANQGSEA. Deletions cut 6 bases from V and 11 bases from J, with 10 bases between. This CDR3 is built from 9 residues. Time point indicated: longitudinal time-point 1 (baseline). 5'RACE with 10-nucleotide random UMIs generated the cDNA. A single record per CDR3 protein comes from TCRdb applying MiXCR to the 5' RACE reads. The sample has around 49,000 distinct CDR3 sequences; less than 12% are singletons. The sample taken for sequencing was PBMCs. The V call is TRBV29-1, the J call TRBJ1-1; D is perhaps TRBD1 (5 bases). The source of this sequence is a middle-aged woman in good health. DNA of the CDR3: TGCAGCGTCGGGGAGGGGGCTTTCTTT. Protein: CSVGEGAFF.